This TCR beta chain was retrieved from a study of cytomegalovirus exposure and HLA in healthy donors. V lost 6 bases to trimming and J lost 0 bases, with 15 bases between them. CDR1 and CDR2 from the germline V gene are SNHLY and FYNNEI. The CDR3 runs to 15 residues. 60 Vbeta and 13 Jbeta primers were used in PCR. The method was immunoSEQ multiplex PCR; TCRdb's version includes in-frame clones alone and lacks a portion of them. The sample yields a few hundred thousand clones, 80% to 90% seen once. The clonotype comes from a man aged 25-45 years in good health and CMV-seronegative. The rearrangement uses TRBV2 and TRBJ2-7; perhaps TRBD1 as D (6 bases). The specimen sequenced was PBMCs. The CDR3 loop is CASRQDSSRSYEQYF. In DNA, the CDR3 is TGTGCCAGCAGACAGGACAGTTCGCGCTCCTACGAGCAGTACTTC.